What follows is one T cell receptor (beta chain) and its context. The V end was cut by 3 bases, the J end by 7 bases, with 13 bases between. The CDR3 consists of 13 residues. Germline CDR1 and CDR2: DFQATT and SNEGSKA (reference sequence). The sample originates from a study of blood T cell repertoires in COVID-19. Assay: immunoSEQ multiplex PCR; the TCRdb copy retains only in-frame clones and omits some. This table has some 200,000 clones, around 82% appearing once. The sequencing input was PBMCs or T cells enriched from blood (not recorded which). The chain employs TRBV20-1 and TRBJ1-5; possibly TRBD1 for D (6 bases). This receptor was taken from a woman in her sixties or seventies with acute COVID-19. For the CDR3, the DNA is TGCAGTGCTAGTAGAGGGGGTCAGCAGCCCCAGCATTTT. Translated, it gives CSASRGGQQPQHF.